These T cell receptor beta chains were read from a single sample in a study of T cell repertoires in cytomegalovirus infection. TCRdb reanalysed the reads using MiXCR and keeps one entry per CDR3 protein. The sample has under 300,000 distinct CDR3 sequences, roughly 12% seen once. The specimen sequenced was PBMCs. The source is a human donor in good health (CMV status not recorded). Some clones in this sample may be carry-over from other donors' samples. Each CDR3 is given with its conserved first and last residue. The D gene is left open where the match is weak. Only part of the rows carry a size: once, few, many, or a class if the clone is expanded.

d_call	clone_size	cdr3_length	v_call	j_call	cdr3_aa	cdr3_nt
.	many	11	TRBV6-1	TRBJ2-1	CASLGGNEQFF	TGTGCCAGCTTAGGGGGCAATGAGCAGTTCTTC
.	many	16	TRBV5-1	TRBJ1-2	CASGLGGARLHYGYTF	TGCGCCAGCGGACTCGGGGGGGCGCGCTTACACTATGGCTACACCTTC
.	many	16	TRBV14	TRBJ2-6	CASSQDPPRGANVLTF	TGTGCCAGCAGCCAAGATCCCCCAAGGGGGGCCAACGTCCTGACTTTC
TRBD1	many	16	TRBV4-1	TRBJ1-5	CASSRGDRGGDQPQHF	TGCGCCAGCAGCCGAGGGGACAGGGGGGGAGATCAGCCCCAGCATTTT
.	.	15	TRBV5-1	TRBJ2-2	CASSEDYFTTGELFF	TGCGCCAGCAGCGAAGACTATTTTACGACCGGGGAGCTGTTTTTT
TRBD1	few	15	TRBV5-1	TRBJ2-7	CASRPGQGGAYEQYF	TGCGCCAGCAGACCAGGACAGGGAGGAGCCTACGAGCAGTACTTC
.	many	15	TRBV7-2	TRBJ1-4	CASSPRGPTNEKLFF	TGTGCCAGCAGCCCCAGAGGTCCAACTAATGAAAAACTGTTTTTT
.	.	11	TRBV29-1	TRBJ1-2	CSVGPLGGYTF	TGCAGCGTTGGGCCCCTAGGTGGCTACACCTTC
.	many	15	TRBV7-2	TRBJ1-1	CASSLEQAGSTEAFF	TGTGCCAGCAGCCTCGAGCAGGCCGGGAGTACTGAAGCTTTCTTT
.	many	15	TRBV29-1	TRBJ2-3	CSVLTGTLGTDTQYF	TGCAGCGTCTTGACCGGGACCTTGGGCACAGATACGCAGTATTTT
.	few	16	TRBV2	TRBJ2-7	CASSEVGKGRPYEQYF	TGTGCCAGCAGTGAAGTAGGGAAGGGCCGGCCGTACGAGCAGTACTTC
TRBD1	few	14	TRBV20-1	TRBJ1-1	CSARSGTGDWEAFF	TGCAGTGCTAGGTCCGGGACAGGGGATTGGGAAGCTTTCTTT
.	few	14	TRBV6-2/TRBV6-3	TRBJ1-1	CASRTEFVSTEAFF	TGTGCCAGCAGAACGGAGTTCGTGAGCACTGAAGCTTTCTTT
TRBD1	many	14	TRBV7-9	TRBJ1-1	CASSRTGGDTEAFF	TGTGCCAGCAGCCGAACAGGGGGCGACACTGAAGCTTTCTTT
.	many	16	TRBV6-2/TRBV6-3	TRBJ2-7	CASSTTSGRKTYEQYF	TGTGCCAGCAGTACTACCTCGGGGCGGAAGACCTACGAGCAGTACTTC
.	many	14	TRBV28	TRBJ1-1	CASSLSLEVTEAFF	TGTGCCAGCAGTTTATCTCTCGAAGTCACTGAAGCTTTCTTT
.	many	15	TRBV7-2	TRBJ2-7	CASSPGTLGSYEQYF	TGTGCCAGCAGTCCCGGGACCCTAGGAAGCTACGAGCAGTACTTC
TRBD1	many	15	TRBV12-3/TRBV12-4	TRBJ2-7	CASSYPGQGKGEQYF	TGTGCCAGCAGCTATCCGGGACAGGGAAAAGGGGAGCAGTACTTC
TRBD1	.	15	TRBV28	TRBJ1-5	CASSLPGQGTQPQHF	TGTGCCAGCAGCCTCCCGGGACAGGGTACTCAGCCCCAGCATTTT
.	many	14	TRBV7-2	TRBJ1-3	CASSPGVAGNTIYF	TGTGCCAGCAGCCCCGGGGTGGCCGGAAACACCATATATTTT
.	many	14	TRBV20-1	TRBJ2-7	CSAASTSREYEQYF	TGCAGTGCCGCGTCGACTAGTAGGGAGTACGAGCAGTACTTC
.	.	15	TRBV12-3/TRBV12-4	TRBJ2-1	CASSFKGSIYNEQFF	TGTGCCAGCAGTTTTAAGGGCAGTATCTACAATGAGCAGTTCTTC
.	many	13	TRBV28	TRBJ2-3	CASSQGSPVPQYF	TGTGCCAGCAGCCAGGGTAGCCCAGTCCCGCAGTATTTT
.	many	15	TRBV7-9	TRBJ2-5	CASSSATGLGETQYF	TGTGCCAGCAGCTCGGCGACAGGCCTCGGGGAGACCCAGTACTTC
TRBD1	many	14	TRBV6-5	TRBJ2-2	CASSLRGRGGELFF	TGTGCCAGCAGCCTCAGGGGGCGCGGCGGGGAGCTGTTTTTT
TRBD1	.	14	TRBV6-2/TRBV6-3	TRBJ1-5	CASSSGQGKQPQHF	TGTGCCAGCAGTTCGGGACAGGGGAAACAGCCCCAGCATTTT
TRBD1	.	15	TRBV18	TRBJ2-7	CASSPRQGPAGEQYF	TGTGCCAGCTCACCCCGACAGGGGCCGGCGGGCGAGCAGTACTTC
.	few	13	TRBV29-1	TRBJ2-1	CSVGPATYNEQFF	TGCAGCGTTGGTCCGGCTACCTACAATGAGCAGTTCTTC
TRBD2	many	18	TRBV6-2/TRBV6-3	TRBJ2-1	CASSYSTSGRRAYNEQFF	TGTGCCAGCAGTTACTCAACTAGCGGGAGGAGGGCCTACAATGAGCAGTTCTTC
TRBD1	many	16	TRBV28	TRBJ2-1	CASSFGGQGDKHREFF	TGTGCCAGCAGTTTCGGGGGACAGGGGGATAAACATCGGGAGTTCTTC
TRBD2	few	16	TRBV7-2	TRBJ2-5	CASSLAGTSGQETQYF	TGTGCCAGCAGCTTAGCCGGGACTAGCGGCCAAGAGACCCAGTACTTC
.	.	12	TRBV7-3	TRBJ2-2	CASSHSAGELFF	TGTGCCAGCAGCCATTCGGCCGGGGAGCTGTTTTTT
.	.	14	TRBV20-1	TRBJ1-6	CSASGQGYNSPLHF	TGCAGTGCTAGTGGGCAGGGCTATAATTCACCCCTCCACTTT